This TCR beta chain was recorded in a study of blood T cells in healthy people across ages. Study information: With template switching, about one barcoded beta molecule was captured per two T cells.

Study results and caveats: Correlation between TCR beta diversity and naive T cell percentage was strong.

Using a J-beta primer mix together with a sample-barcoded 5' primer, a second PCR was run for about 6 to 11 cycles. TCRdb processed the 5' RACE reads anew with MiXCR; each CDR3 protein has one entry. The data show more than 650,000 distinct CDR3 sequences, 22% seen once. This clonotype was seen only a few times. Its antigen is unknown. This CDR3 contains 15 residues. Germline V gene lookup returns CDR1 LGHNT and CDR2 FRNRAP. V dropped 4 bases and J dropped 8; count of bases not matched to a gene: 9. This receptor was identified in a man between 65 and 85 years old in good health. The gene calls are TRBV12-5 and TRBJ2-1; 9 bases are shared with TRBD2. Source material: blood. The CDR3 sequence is CASGSTRLAGHEQFF. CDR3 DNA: TGTGCTAGTGGTTCCACCCGGCTAGCGGGACATGAGCAGTTCTTC.